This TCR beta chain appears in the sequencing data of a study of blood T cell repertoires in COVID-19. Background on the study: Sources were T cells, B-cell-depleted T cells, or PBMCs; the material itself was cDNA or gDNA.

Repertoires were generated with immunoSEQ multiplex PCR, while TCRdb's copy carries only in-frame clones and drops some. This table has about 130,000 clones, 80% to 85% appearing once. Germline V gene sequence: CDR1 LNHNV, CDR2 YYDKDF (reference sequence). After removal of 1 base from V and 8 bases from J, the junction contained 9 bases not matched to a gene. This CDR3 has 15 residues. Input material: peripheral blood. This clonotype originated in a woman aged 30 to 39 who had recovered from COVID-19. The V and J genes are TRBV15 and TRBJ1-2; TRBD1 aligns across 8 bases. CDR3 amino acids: CATSRGTGSMGGYTF. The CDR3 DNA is TGTGCCACCAGCAGAGGGACAGGGTCTATGGGGGGCTACACCTTC.